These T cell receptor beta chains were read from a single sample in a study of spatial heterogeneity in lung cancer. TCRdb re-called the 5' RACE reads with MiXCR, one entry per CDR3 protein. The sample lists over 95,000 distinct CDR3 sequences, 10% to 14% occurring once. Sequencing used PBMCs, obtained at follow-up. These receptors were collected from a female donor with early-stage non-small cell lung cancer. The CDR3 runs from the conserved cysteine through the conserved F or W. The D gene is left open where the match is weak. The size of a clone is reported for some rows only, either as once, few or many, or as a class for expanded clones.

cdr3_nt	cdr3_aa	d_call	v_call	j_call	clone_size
TGTGCCAGCAGTTCCTCTAGCGGGACATACAATGAGCAGTTCTTC	CASSSSSGTYNEQFF	TRBD2	TRBV12-3/TRBV12-4	TRBJ2-1	many
TGTGCCACTGGTAGCGAAAGCACAGATACGCAGTATTTT	CATGSESTDTQYF	-	TRBV24-1	TRBJ2-3	few
TGTGCCATCATGGCGAGCGGGACAGATACGCAGTATTTT	CAIMASGTDTQYF	-	TRBV10-3	TRBJ2-3	-
TGTGCCAGCAGTCCCCGGGACAGGGGGTCGGATGAGCAGTTCTTC	CASSPRDRGSDEQFF	TRBD1	TRBV28	TRBJ2-1	-
TGCGCCAGCAGCCTATTGGGACTAGCGAACTCCTACGAGCAGTACTTC	CASSLLGLANSYEQYF	TRBD2	TRBV5-1	TRBJ2-7	few
TGTGCCAGCAGTACCGGTTTGGATCCCCAGCATTTT	CASSTGLDPQHF	-	TRBV6-2/TRBV6-3	TRBJ1-5	-
TGTGCCAGCAGTTCGACAGGCGTCAATCAGCCCCAGCATTTT	CASSSTGVNQPQHF	-	TRBV12-3/TRBV12-4	TRBJ1-5	few
TGTGCCAGCTCAATGACGGTGGGGATTGCTTTCTTT	CASSMTVGIAFF	-	TRBV18	TRBJ1-1	few
TGTGCCAGCAGTTCGAGAGGGGTCGTAAGCAATCAGCCCCAGCATTTT	CASSSRGVVSNQPQHF	-	TRBV27	TRBJ1-5	-
TGTGCCAGCAGTTCCAGGACCAGAACCTCTGGGGCCAACGTCCTGACTTTC	CASSSRTRTSGANVLTF	-	TRBV27	TRBJ2-6	few
TGCAGTACTGGACTAGCTAGCACAGATACGCAGTATTTT	CSTGLASTDTQYF	TRBD2	TRBV20-1	TRBJ2-3	many
TGCGCCAGCAGCGAGCGGTACAATGAGCAGTTCTTC	CASSERYNEQFF	-	TRBV5-1	TRBJ2-1	-
TGTGCCAGCAGCCAAGCAGCGGGATTCTACGAGCAGTACTTC	CASSQAAGFYEQYF	TRBD2	TRBV3-1	TRBJ2-7	-
TGTGCCAGCAGCCCCAGCGGGAGCGCAGATACGCAGTATTTT	CASSPSGSADTQYF	TRBD2	TRBV7-9	TRBJ2-3	-
TGTGCCAGCAGCTTGGACAACAGGGCAGATACGCAGTATTTT	CASSLDNRADTQYF	-	TRBV5-6	TRBJ2-3	many
TGTGCCAGTAGGGGCTCTTCAGGGGGCGACAACTATGGCTACACCTTC	CASRGSSGGDNYGYTF	TRBD1	TRBV19	TRBJ1-2	many
TGTGCCAGCAGACTCGCCAGGCTAGCGGGAGTCGGCTCCTACAATGAGCAGTTCTTC	CASRLARLAGVGSYNEQFF	TRBD2	TRBV7-2	TRBJ2-1	-
TGTGCCAGCAGTCCTGATCGATGGGGACTGGGAAGCCTGTACGAGCAGTACTTC	CASSPDRWGLGSLYEQYF	-	TRBV28	TRBJ2-7	-